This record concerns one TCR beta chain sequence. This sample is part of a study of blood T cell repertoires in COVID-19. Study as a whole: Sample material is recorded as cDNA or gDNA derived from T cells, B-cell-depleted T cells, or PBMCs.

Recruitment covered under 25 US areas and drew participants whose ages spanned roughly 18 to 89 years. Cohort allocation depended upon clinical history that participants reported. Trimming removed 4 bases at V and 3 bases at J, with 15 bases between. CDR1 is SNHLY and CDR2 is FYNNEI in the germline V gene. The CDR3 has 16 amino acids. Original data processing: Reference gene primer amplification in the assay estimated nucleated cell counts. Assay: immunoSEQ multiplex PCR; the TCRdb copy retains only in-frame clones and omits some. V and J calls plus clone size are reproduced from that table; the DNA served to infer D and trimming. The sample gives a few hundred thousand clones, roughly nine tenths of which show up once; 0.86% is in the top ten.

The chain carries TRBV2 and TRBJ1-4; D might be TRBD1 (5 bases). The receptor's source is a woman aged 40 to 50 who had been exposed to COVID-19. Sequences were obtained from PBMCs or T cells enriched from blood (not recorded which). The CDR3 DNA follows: TGTGCCAGCAGTGCCCCTCTGGGGGGGGCTAATGAAAAACTGTTTTTT. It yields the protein CASSAPLGGANEKLFF.